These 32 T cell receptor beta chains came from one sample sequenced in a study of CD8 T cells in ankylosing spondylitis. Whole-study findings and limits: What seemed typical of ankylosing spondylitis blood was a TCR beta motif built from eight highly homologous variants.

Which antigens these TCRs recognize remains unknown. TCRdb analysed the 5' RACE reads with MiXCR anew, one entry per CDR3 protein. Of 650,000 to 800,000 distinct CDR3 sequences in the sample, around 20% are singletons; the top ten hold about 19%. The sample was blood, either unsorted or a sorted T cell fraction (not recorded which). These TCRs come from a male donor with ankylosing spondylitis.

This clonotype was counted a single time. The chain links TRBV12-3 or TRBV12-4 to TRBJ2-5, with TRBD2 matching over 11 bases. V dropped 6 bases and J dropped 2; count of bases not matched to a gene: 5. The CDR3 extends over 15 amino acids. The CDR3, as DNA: TGTGCCAGCAGGTGGGGGACTAGCGGACAAGAGACCCAGTACTTC. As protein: CASRWGTSGQETQYF.

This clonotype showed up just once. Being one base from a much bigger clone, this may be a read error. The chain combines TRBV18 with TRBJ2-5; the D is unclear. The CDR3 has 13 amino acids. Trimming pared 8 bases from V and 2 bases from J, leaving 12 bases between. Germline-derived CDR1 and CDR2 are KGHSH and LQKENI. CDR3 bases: TGTGCCAGCCCCCGCGACGTTCAAGAGACCCAGTACTTC. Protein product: CASPRDVQETQYF.

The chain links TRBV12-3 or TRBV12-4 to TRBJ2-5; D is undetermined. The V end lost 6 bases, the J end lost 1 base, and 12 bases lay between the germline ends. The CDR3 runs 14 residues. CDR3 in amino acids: CASRPRYGQETQYF. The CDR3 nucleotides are TGTGCCAGCAGACCGCGTTACGGCCAAGAGACCCAGTACTTC.

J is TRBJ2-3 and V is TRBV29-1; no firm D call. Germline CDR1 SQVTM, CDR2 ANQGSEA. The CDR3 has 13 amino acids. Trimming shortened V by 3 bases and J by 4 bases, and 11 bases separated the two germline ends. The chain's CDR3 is CSVDPGYADTQYF. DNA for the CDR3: TGCAGCGTTGATCCCGGGTACGCAGATACGCAGTATTTT.

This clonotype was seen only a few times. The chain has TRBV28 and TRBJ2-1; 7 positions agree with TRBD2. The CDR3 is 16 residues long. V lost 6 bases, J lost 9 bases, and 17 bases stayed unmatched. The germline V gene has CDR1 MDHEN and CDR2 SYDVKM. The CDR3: CASRSKRLGRAFEQFF. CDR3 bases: TGTGCCAGCAGGTCAAAAAGACTAGGGAGGGCCTTTGAGCAGTTCTTC.

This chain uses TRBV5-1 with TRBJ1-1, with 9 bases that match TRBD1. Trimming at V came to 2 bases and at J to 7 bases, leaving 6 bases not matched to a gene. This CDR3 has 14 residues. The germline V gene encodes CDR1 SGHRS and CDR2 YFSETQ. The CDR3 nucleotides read TGCGCCAGCAGCTTACAACCGGGACAGGGTGAAGCTTTCTTT. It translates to CASSLQPGQGEAFF.

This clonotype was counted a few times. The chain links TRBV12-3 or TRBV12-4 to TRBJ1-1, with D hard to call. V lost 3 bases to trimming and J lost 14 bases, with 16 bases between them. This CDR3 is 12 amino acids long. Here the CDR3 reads CASSFKLKEAFF. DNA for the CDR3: TGTGCCAGCAGTTTTAAGCTTAAAGAGGCGTTCTTT.

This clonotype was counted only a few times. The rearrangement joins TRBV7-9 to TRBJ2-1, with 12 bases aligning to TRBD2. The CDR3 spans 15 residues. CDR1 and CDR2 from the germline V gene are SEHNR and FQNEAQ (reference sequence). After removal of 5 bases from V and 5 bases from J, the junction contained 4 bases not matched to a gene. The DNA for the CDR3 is TGTGCCAGCAGCGACCTAGCGGGGGGGAACAATGAGCAGTTCTTC. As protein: CASSDLAGGNNEQFF.

This CDR3 reads CASESLGGITEAFF. For the CDR3, the DNA is TGTGCCAGCGAGTCTTTGGGGGGTATCACTGAAGCTTTCTTT. The chain is built from TRBV12-3 or TRBV12-4 and TRBJ1-1, with a tentative D call TRBD1 (5 bases). This CDR3 region has 14 residues. The V end lost 8 bases, the J end lost 4 bases, and 17 bases lay between the germline ends.

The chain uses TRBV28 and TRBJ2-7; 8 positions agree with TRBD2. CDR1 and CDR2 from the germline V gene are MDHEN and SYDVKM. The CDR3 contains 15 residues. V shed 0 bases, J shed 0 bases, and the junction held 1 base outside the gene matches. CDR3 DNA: TGTGCCAGCAGTTTATGGCGGGAGGACTCCTACGAGCAGTACTTC. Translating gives CASSLWREDSYEQYF.

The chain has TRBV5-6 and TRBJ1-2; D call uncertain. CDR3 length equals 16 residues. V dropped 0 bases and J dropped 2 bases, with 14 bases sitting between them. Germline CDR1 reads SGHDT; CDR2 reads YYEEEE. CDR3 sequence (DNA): TGTGCCAGCAGCTTGGGGCAGGAACCCCGCAACTATGGCTACACCTTC. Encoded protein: CASSLGQEPRNYGYTF.

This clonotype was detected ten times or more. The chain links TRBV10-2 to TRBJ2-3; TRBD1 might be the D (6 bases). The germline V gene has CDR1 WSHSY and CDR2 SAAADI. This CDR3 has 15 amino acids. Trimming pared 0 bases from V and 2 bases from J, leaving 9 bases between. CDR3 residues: CASSESGHFTDTQYF. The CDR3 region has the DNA TGCGCCAGCAGTGAGTCGGGACACTTCACAGATACGCAGTATTTT.

Here the CDR3 reads CASSTGGRETQYF. In DNA form, the CDR3 reads TGTGCCAGCAGCACCGGTGGACGAGAGACCCAGTACTTC. The rearrangement links TRBV6-1 to TRBJ2-5; D is unclear. CDR3 length: 13 amino acids. Germline values: CDR1 MNHNS, CDR2 SASEGT. The V end lost 6 bases, the J end lost 4 bases, and 12 bases lay between the germline ends.

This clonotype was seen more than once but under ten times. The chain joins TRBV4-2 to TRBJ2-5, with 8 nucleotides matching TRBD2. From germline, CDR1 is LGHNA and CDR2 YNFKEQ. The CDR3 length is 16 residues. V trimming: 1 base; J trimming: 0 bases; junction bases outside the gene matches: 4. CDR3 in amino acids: CASSQVASGYQETQYF. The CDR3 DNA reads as TGTGCCAGCAGCCAAGTGGCTAGCGGGTACCAAGAGACCCAGTACTTC.

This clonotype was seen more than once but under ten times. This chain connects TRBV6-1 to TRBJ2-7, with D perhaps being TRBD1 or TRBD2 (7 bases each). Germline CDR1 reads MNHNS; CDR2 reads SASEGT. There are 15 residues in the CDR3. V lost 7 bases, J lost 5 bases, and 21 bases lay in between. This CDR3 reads CASNAGRGLGDEQYF. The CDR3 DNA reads TGTGCCAGCAACGCAGGGAGGGGGCTAGGGGACGAGCAGTACTTC.

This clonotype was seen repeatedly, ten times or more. The CDR3 loop reads CASSLQGYYGYTF. CDR3 coding DNA: TGTGCCAGCAGCCTCCAGGGGTACTATGGCTACACCTTC. This chain joins TRBV12-3 or TRBV12-4 and TRBJ1-2; a possible D gene is TRBD1 (6 bases). The V and J ends lost 6 bases and 3 bases respectively, with 11 bases between them. The CDR3 has 13 amino acids.

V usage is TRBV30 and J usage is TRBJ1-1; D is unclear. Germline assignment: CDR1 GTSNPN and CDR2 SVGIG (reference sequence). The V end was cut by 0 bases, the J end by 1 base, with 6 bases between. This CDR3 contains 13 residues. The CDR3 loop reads CAWSVLENTEAFF. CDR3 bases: TGTGCCTGGAGTGTACTAGAGAACACTGAAGCTTTCTTT.

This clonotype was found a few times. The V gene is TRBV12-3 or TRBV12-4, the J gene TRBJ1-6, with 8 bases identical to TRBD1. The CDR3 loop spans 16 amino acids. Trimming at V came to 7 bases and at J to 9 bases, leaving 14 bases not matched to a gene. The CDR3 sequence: CASTKTAGGLGSPLHF. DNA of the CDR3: TGTGCCAGCACGAAAACGGCAGGGGGCCTTGGTTCACCCCTCCACTTT.

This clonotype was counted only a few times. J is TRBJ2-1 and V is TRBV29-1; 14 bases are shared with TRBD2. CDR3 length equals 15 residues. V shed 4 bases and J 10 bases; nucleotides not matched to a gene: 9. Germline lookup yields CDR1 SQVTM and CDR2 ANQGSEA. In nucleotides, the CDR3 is TGCAGCGTTGCCGAAGGACTAGCGGGAGGAGGGGAGCAGTTCTTC. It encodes CSVAEGLAGGGEQFF.

The DNA of the CDR3 is TGTGCCAGCAGTGCACGGAGTCCCTACGAGCAGTACTTC. Translated: CASSARSPYEQYF. The genes are TRBV6-6 and TRBJ2-7; D gene uncertain. The CDR3 sequence is 13 residues long. The V gene lost 5 bases and the J gene lost 2 bases, with 10 bases spanning the gap. CDR1 and CDR2 from the germline V gene are MNHNY and SVGAGI (reference sequence).

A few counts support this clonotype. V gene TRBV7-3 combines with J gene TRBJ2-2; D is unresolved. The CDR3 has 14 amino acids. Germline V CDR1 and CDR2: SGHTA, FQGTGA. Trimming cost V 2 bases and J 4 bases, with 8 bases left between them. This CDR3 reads CASSLLKSTGELFF. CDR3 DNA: TGTGCCAGCAGCTTACTTAAGAGCACCGGGGAGCTGTTTTTT. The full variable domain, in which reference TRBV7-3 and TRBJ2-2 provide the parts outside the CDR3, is GAGVSQTPSNKVTEKGKYVELRCDPISGHTALYWYRQSLGQGPEFLIYFQGTGAADDSGLPNDRFFAVRPEGSVSTLKIQRTERGDSAVYLCASSLLKSTGELFFGEGSRLTVL.

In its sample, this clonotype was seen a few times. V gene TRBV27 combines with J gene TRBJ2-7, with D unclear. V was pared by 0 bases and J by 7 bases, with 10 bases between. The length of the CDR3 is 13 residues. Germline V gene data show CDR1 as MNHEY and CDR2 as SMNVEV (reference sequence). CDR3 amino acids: CASSLSGSDEQYF. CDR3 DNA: TGTGCCAGCAGTTTATCGGGGTCTGATGAGCAGTACTTC.

The DNA of the CDR3 is TGTGCCAGCAGTTTTAAAACCTGGTACCAAGAGACCCAGTACTTC. Translation: CASSFKTWYQETQYF. V gene TRBV12-3 or TRBV12-4 combines with J gene TRBJ2-5; D is unresolved. The CDR3 length is 15 residues. Trimming pared 3 bases from V and 0 bases from J, leaving 11 bases between.

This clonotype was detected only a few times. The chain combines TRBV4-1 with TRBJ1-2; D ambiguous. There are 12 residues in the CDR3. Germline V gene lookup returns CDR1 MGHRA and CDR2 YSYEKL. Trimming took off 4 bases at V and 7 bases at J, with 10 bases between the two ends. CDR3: CASSPSTGGYTF. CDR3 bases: TGCGCCAGCAGCCCCTCGACCGGTGGCTACACCTTC.

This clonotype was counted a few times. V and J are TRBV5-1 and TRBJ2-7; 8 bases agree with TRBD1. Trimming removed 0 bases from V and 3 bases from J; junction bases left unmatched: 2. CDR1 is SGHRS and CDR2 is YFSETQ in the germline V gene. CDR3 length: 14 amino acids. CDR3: CASSLVGQDYEQYF. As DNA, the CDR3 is TGCGCCAGCAGCTTGGTGGGACAGGACTACGAGCAGTACTTC. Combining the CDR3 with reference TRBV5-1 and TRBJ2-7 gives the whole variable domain KAGVTQTPRYLIKTRGQQVTLSCSPISGHRSVSWYQQTPGQGLQFLFEYFSETQRNKGNFPGRFSGRQFSNSRSEMNVSTLELGDSALYLCASSLVGQDYEQYFGPGTRLTVT.

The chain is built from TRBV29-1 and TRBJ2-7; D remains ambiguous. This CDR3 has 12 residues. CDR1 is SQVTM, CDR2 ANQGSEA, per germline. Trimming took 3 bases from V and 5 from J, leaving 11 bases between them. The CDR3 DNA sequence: TGCAGCGTTGAGACACCTCCTAACGAGCAGTACTTC. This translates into CSVETPPNEQYF.

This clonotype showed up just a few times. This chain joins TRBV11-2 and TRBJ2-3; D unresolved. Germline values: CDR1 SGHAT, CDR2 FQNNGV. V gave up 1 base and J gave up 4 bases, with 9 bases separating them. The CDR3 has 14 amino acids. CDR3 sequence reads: CASSLVGGPDTQYF. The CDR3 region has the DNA TGTGCCAGCAGCTTAGTTGGTGGGCCAGATACGCAGTATTTT.

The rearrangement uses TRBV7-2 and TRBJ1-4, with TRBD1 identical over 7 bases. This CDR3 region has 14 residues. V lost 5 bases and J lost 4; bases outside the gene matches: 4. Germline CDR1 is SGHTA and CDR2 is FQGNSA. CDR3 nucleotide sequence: TGTGCCAGCAGCCAACAGGGGATTAATGAAAAACTGTTTTTT. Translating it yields CASSQQGINEKLFF.

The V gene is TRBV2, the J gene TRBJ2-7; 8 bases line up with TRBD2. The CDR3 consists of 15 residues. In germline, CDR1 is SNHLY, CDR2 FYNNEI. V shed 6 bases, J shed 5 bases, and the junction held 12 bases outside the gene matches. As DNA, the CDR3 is TGTGCCAGCAGGGAGGAGGCGGGGGGCCCTCACGAGCAGTACTTC. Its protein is CASREEAGGPHEQYF.

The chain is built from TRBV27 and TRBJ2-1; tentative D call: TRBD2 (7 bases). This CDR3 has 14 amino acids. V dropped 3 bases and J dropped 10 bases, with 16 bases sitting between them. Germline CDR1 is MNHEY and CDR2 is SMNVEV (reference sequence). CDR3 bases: TGTGCCAGCAGTTTCGATAGGGGGGGATGGGAGCAGTTCTTC. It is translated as CASSFDRGGWEQFF.

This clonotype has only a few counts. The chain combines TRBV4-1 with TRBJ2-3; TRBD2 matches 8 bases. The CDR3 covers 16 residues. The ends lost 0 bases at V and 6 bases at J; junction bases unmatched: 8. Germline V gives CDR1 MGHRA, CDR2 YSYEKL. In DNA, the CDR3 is TGCGCCAGCAGCCAAGAGTGGGGAGCGGGGGTGGATACGCAGTATTTT. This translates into CASSQEWGAGVDTQYF.

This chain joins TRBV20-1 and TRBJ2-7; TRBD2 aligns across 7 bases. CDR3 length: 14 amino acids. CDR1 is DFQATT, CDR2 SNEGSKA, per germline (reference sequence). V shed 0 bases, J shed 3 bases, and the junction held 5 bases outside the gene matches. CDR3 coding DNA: TGCAGTGCTAGAGATATCCGGGAGGTCTACGAGCAGTACTTC. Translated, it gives CSARDIREVYEQYF.